This TCR beta chain derives from a study of blood T cell repertoires in COVID-19. Study summary: The United States, Italy and Spain provided the acute and convalescent COVID-19 samples.

V lost 8 bases and J 0 bases, leaving 16 bases between the germline ends. The CDR3 extends over 16 amino acids. The germline gives CDR1 LNHNV, CDR2 YYDKDF (reference sequence). Authors' analysis steps: Reference gene primer amplification in the assay estimated nucleated cell counts. Sequenced by immunoSEQ multiplex PCR; TCRdb stores in-frame clones only, minus some. V and J calls and clone size are as listed in that table; D and trimming were resolved from the DNA. The sample includes 200,000 to 250,000 clones, about 90% of them seen just once. J is TRBJ2-2 and V is TRBV15; unclear D gene. The receptor comes from a woman aged 50 to 60 with acute or convalescent COVID-19. Specimen: peripheral blood. The CDR3 DNA follows: TGTGCCACCCGGTTCTGGCAGGCGCCGAACACCGGGGAGCTGTTTTTT. Protein sequence: CATRFWQAPNTGELFF.